The clone carrying this TCR beta chain was detected a few times. Via MiXCR, TCRdb re-called the RT-PCR reads, giving one row per CDR3 protein. Of about 960,000 distinct CDR3 sequences in the sample, roughly 17% are singletons; the top ten hold approximately 5.9%. The record originates from a study of patients and donors after allogeneic stem cell transplantation. Germline CDR1 is SGHDT and CDR2 is YYEEEE. The ends lost 3 bases at V and 4 bases at J; junction bases unmatched: 5. The CDR3 has 15 amino acids. The chain combines TRBV5-6 with TRBJ2-3; 10 nucleotides align to TRBD2. Input material: blood, either unsorted or a sorted T cell fraction (not recorded which). The sequence was obtained from a human donor who was either an allogeneic HSCT recipient or a stem cell or donor lymphocyte infusion donor (not recorded which). It is not recorded whose cells these are; they may come from a transplant donor. Here the CDR3 reads CASSSLAGISDTQYF. CDR3 coding DNA: TGTGCCAGCAGCTCACTAGCGGGGATCTCAGATACGCAGTATTTT.